A single sample is the source of the 32 T cell receptor beta chains below, sequenced in a study of T cell changes during pregnancy in multiple sclerosis. Clones were read by immunoSEQ multiplex PCR, and TCRdb kept only the in-frame ones, dropping some. The table lists more than 25,000 clones, about 91% of them singletons. The sample in question was CD8+ T cells from peripheral blood mononuclear cells, obtained in the first trimester of pregnancy. All receptors derive from a female donor with multiple sclerosis, enrolled in a pregnancy study.

The chain has TRBV9 and TRBJ2-3; D is perhaps TRBD2 (6 bases). V gave up 0 bases and J gave up 5 bases, with 22 bases separating them. Germline values: CDR1 SGDLS, CDR2 YYNGEE. The CDR3 consists of 18 residues. The CDR3 sequence is CASSVEDMQSWEEDTQYF. DNA of the CDR3: TGTGCCAGCAGCGTAGAGGATATGCAAAGCTGGGAGGAAGATACGCAGTATTTT.

This sequence joins TRBV5-8 and TRBJ1-1; D is possibly TRBD1 (5 bases). V was trimmed by 0 bases and J by 12 bases, leaving 12 bases between them. The length of the CDR3 is 12 residues. CDR1 SGHTS and CDR2 YDEGEE come from the germline V gene. CDR3 region: CASSLAVRDSFF. DNA for the CDR3: TGTGCCAGCAGCTTGGCGGTCAGGGATTCTTTCTTT.

Written as DNA, the CDR3 is TGTGCCAGCAGCTTGGCCAGGGTTAGCAATCAGCCCCAGCATTTT. It is translated as CASSLARVSNQPQHF. The rearrangement joins TRBV5-6 to TRBJ1-5; a possible D gene is TRBD1 (5 bases). Germline V CDR1 and CDR2: SGHDT, YYEEEE. V was pared by 0 bases and J by 0 bases, with 7 bases between. The CDR3 is 15 amino acids.

The chain combines TRBV27 with TRBJ2-7; D perhaps matches TRBD1 (6 bases). Germline V gene lookup returns CDR1 MNHEY and CDR2 SMNVEV (reference sequence). The V gene lost 0 bases and the J gene lost 1 base, with 10 bases spanning the gap. The CDR3 totals 15 residues. The CDR3 spells CASSLSKGVSYEQYF. The CDR3 DNA follows: TGTGCCAGCAGTTTATCGAAGGGGGTTTCCTACGAGCAGTACTTC.

V gene TRBV11-2 combines with J gene TRBJ2-1, with 7 positions matching TRBD1. CDR3 length: 14 residues. Germline-derived CDR1 and CDR2 are SGHAT and FQNNGV. V lost 5 bases to trimming and J lost 8 bases; unmatched junction nucleotides: 9. The chain's CDR3 is CASSQWTGRYEQFF. The DNA of the CDR3 is TGTGCCAGCAGCCAATGGACAGGCAGATATGAGCAGTTCTTC. Supplemented by reference TRBV11-2 and TRBJ2-1, the full variable domain reads EAGVAQSPRYKIIEKRQSVAFWCNPISGHATLYWYQQILGQGPKLLIQFQNNGVVDDSQLPKDRFSAERLKGVDSTLKIQPAKLEDSAVYLCASSQWTGRYEQFFGPGTRLTVL.

This rearrangement joins TRBV28 to TRBJ1-5; maybe TRBD1 (6 bases). The CDR3 spans 14 residues. The germline V and J ends were trimmed by 1 base and 6 bases, with 10 bases remaining between them. CDR1 is MDHEN, CDR2 SYDVKM, per germline. The CDR3: CASSLSQGRQPQHF. The CDR3 coding sequence is TGTGCCAGCAGTTTATCACAGGGTCGTCAGCCCCAGCATTTT.

The V call is TRBV29-1, the J call TRBJ2-3; TRBD2 aligns across 9 bases. V shed 4 bases and J 5 bases; nucleotides not matched to a gene: 10. Germline values: CDR1 SQVTM, CDR2 ANQGSEA. This CDR3 comprises 15 residues. The CDR3 loop is CSVGLAEPQLDTQYF. The CDR3 nucleotides are TGCAGCGTTGGACTAGCGGAGCCTCAATTAGATACGCAGTATTTT.

This clone was recorded only once. The CDR3 here is CASSYDRGPHYGYTF. The CDR3 region has the DNA TGTGCCAGCAGTTACGACAGGGGGCCCCACTATGGCTACACCTTC. This chain joins TRBV6-5 and TRBJ1-2, with 10 nucleotides matching TRBD1. The CDR3 runs 15 residues. Germline V gives CDR1 MNHEY, CDR2 SVGAGI. V lost 2 bases and J lost 3; bases outside the gene matches: 3.

The chain couples TRBV30 to TRBJ2-1; weak D call: TRBD1 (6 bases). V gave up 2 bases and J gave up 9 bases, with 14 bases separating them. The CDR3 extends over 13 amino acids. From germline, CDR1 is GTSNPN and CDR2 SVGIG (reference sequence). This chain's CDR3 is CAWSTGTLGEQFF. Here the CDR3 DNA reads TGTGCCTGGAGTACGGGGACACTGGGTGAGCAGTTCTTC.

The chain links TRBV7-9 to TRBJ2-7; D possibly corresponds to TRBD1 (6 bases). Germline CDR1 is SEHNR and CDR2 is FQNEAQ (reference sequence). Trimming left V 5 bases short and J 4 bases short, with 15 bases between. CDR3 length equals 14 residues. The DNA of the CDR3 is TGTGCCAGCAGCCCCCCAGGGGCGTCGTACGAGCAGTACTTC. It specifies CASSPPGASYEQYF.

The J gene is TRBJ1-2, the V gene TRBV7-9; unclear D gene. The germline gives CDR1 SEHNR, CDR2 FQNEAQ (reference sequence). V shed 2 bases and J shed 5 bases, with 12 bases lying between them. The CDR3 covers 14 residues. The CDR3 loop is CASSLPRGIYGYTF. The CDR3, as DNA: TGTGCCAGCAGCTTACCTCGAGGAATTTATGGCTACACCTTC.

The J gene is TRBJ1-5, the V gene TRBV27; D might be TRBD1 (5 bases). The V gene's germline CDR1 is MNHEY and CDR2 SMNVEV (reference sequence). This CDR3 has 15 residues. V lost 5 bases to trimming and J lost 3 bases, with 14 bases between them. The CDR3 DNA sequence: TGTGCCAGCAGTCCGGCCCGGGGGATCAATCAGCCCCAGCATTTT. Translation gives CASSPARGINQPQHF.

This clone appeared a few times. The chain recombines TRBV27 with TRBJ2-2, with 15 bases matching TRBD2. CDR3 length equals 18 residues. The V gene's germline CDR1 is MNHEY and CDR2 SMNVEV (reference sequence). J was trimmed by 7 bases and V by 5 bases; bases with no gene match: 11. The CDR3 sequence: CASSPGLAGGPSFGELFF. The DNA for the CDR3 is TGTGCCAGCAGTCCTGGACTAGCGGGGGGGCCGTCCTTCGGGGAGCTGTTTTTT.

The chain employs TRBV4-3 and TRBJ1-2; 12 bases fit TRBD1. V shed 5 bases and J 6 bases; nucleotides not matched to a gene: 13. This CDR3 has 17 amino acids. Germline CDR1 is LGHNA and CDR2 is YSLEER. CDR3 residues: CASSSGTKGQGAHGYTF. CDR3 nucleotides: TGCGCCAGCAGCTCGGGGACAAAGGGACAGGGGGCTCATGGCTACACCTTC.

This clone has just one count. The V gene is TRBV27, the J gene TRBJ1-2; D possibly corresponds to TRBD1 (6 bases). This CDR3 contains 14 residues. Trimming cost V 6 bases and J 5 bases, with 16 bases left between them. The germline V gene encodes CDR1 MNHEY and CDR2 SMNVEV (reference sequence). The DNA of the CDR3 is TGTGCCAGCAGGTCGGGAGGGGGGGGATATGGCTACACCTTC. Translation: CASRSGGGGYGYTF.

This clone showed up just once. The rearrangement links TRBV7-8 to TRBJ2-7, with 7 bases fitting TRBD2. J gave up 2 bases and V 0 bases, and 7 bases lay outside the gene matches. The CDR3 extends over 16 amino acids. Germline V gene sequence: CDR1 SGHVS, CDR2 FQNEAQ. The chain's CDR3 is CASSLARAGAAYEQYF. The CDR3 DNA reads as TGTGCCAGCAGCTTAGCCCGTGCGGGAGCCGCCTACGAGCAGTACTTC.

This chain links TRBV11-2 with TRBJ2-3; 7 nucleotides align to TRBD2. CDR1 and CDR2 (germline): SGHAT, FQNNGV. Trimming removed 5 bases from V and 1 base from J; junction bases left unmatched: 12. The CDR3 runs 17 residues. CDR3 protein: CASSPLSAGWGTDTQYF. Here the CDR3 DNA reads TGTGCCAGCAGCCCACTTTCAGCGGGATGGGGCACAGATACGCAGTATTTT.

The V call is TRBV7-3, the J call TRBJ2-2; D might be TRBD2 (6 bases). This CDR3 has 14 amino acids. Trimming took 5 bases from V and 4 from J, leaving 11 bases between them. Germline V gene lookup returns CDR1 SGHTA and CDR2 FQGTGA. The CDR3 sequence: CASSPAGGTGELFF. CDR3 nucleotides: TGTGCCAGCAGCCCCGCCGGGGGCACCGGGGAGCTGTTTTTT.

This chain connects TRBV7-3 to TRBJ2-3, with TRBD2 matching 11 bases. This CDR3 contains 15 residues. The V gene's germline CDR1 is SGHTA and CDR2 FQGTGA. V gave up 6 bases and J gave up 3 bases; unmatched junction bases: 5. The CDR3 loop reads CASSPSGRLTDTQYF. The DNA for the CDR3 is TGTGCCAGCAGTCCTAGCGGGAGGTTAACAGATACGCAGTATTTT.

The chain combines TRBV7-3 with TRBJ2-1; possibly TRBD1 for D (6 bases). Germline V gene data show CDR1 as SGHTA and CDR2 as FQGTGA. The CDR3 consists of 13 residues. Trimming shortened V by 8 bases and J by 4 bases, and 12 bases separated the two germline ends. CDR3 in amino acids: CASSLTGYNEQFF. The DNA for the CDR3 is TGTGCCAGCTCCCTGACAGGTTACAATGAGCAGTTCTTC.

The chain couples TRBV27 to TRBJ2-3, with D tentatively TRBD2 (6 bases). Trimming left V 4 bases short and J 2 bases short, with 16 bases between. The CDR3 sequence is 16 residues long. Germline lookup yields CDR1 MNHEY and CDR2 SMNVEV (reference sequence). The CDR3 spells CASSSRGGGTTDTQYF. The CDR3 coding sequence is TGTGCCAGCAGTTCCCGGGGTGGCGGGACCACAGATACGCAGTATTTT.

The chain recombines TRBV28 with TRBJ2-7; 10 positions agree with TRBD1. V was pared by 5 bases and J by 6 bases, with 10 bases of the junction left unmatched. Per the germline V gene, CDR1 is MDHEN and CDR2 is SYDVKM. The CDR3 is made up of 15 amino acids. The CDR3 DNA is TGTGCCAGCAGTGCTTTACGGGACAGGGGAATCGAGCAGTACTTC. Translating it yields CASSALRDRGIEQYF.

The V gene is TRBV19, the J gene TRBJ1-2, with 9 bases fitting TRBD1. V shed 3 bases, J shed 3 bases, and the junction held 8 bases outside the gene matches. CDR3 size: 16 residues. Germline values: CDR1 LNHDA, CDR2 SQIVND (reference sequence). The CDR3 is CASSIFSGQGHYGYTF. The CDR3 nucleotides read TGTGCCAGTAGTATTTTCTCGGGACAGGGTCACTATGGCTACACCTTC.

The chain uses TRBV4-3 and TRBJ1-2, with TRBD1 matching over 7 bases. Germline CDR1 and CDR2: LGHNA and YSLEER. The CDR3 has 14 residues. Trimming cost V 3 bases and J 5 bases; bases outside gene matches: 6. CDR3 region: CASSQNRGTYGYTF. The CDR3 DNA reads as TGCGCCAGCAGCCAGAACAGGGGTACATATGGCTACACCTTC.

The chain's CDR3 is CASSSTGTSGTDTQYF. The CDR3 DNA reads as TGTGCCAGCAGCTCGACCGGGACTAGCGGGACAGATACGCAGTATTTT. V is TRBV9 and J is TRBJ2-3; 12 nucleotides match TRBD2. CDR1 is SGDLS, CDR2 YYNGEE, per germline. The CDR3 contains 16 residues. The junction had 6 bases not matched to a gene; V was cut back by 4 bases and J by 3 bases. Full variable domain (outside the CDR3, taken from reference TRBV9 and TRBJ2-3): DSGVTQTPKHLITATGQRVTLRCSPRSGDLSVYWYQQSLDQGLQFLIQYYNGEERAKGNILERFSAQQFPDLHSELNLSSLELGDSALYFCASSSTGTSGTDTQYFGPGTRLTVL.

This clone was detected only once. The CDR3 coding sequence is TGTGCCAGCAGCCCGAGGGACAGCCAAGAGACCCAGTACTTC. This translates into CASSPRDSQETQYF. The V and J genes are TRBV13 and TRBJ2-5; 7 positions match TRBD1. This CDR3 comprises 14 residues. Germline CDR1 and CDR2: PRHDT and FYEKMQ (reference sequence). Trimming removed 5 bases from V and 1 base from J; junction bases left unmatched: 4.

The gene calls are TRBV5-1 and TRBJ2-3; TRBD2 aligns across 13 bases. V shed 0 bases and J 4 bases; nucleotides not matched to a gene: 5. Germline lookup yields CDR1 SGHRS and CDR2 YFSETQ. The CDR3 consists of 17 residues. The CDR3 region has the DNA TGCGCCAGCAGCTTGGCGGGACTAGCGGGGAGTCCAGATACGCAGTATTTT. Translated, it gives CASSLAGLAGSPDTQYF.

This chain links TRBV19 with TRBJ2-3; D gene uncertain. This CDR3 is built from 13 residues. The V gene lost 5 bases and the J gene lost 2 bases, with 8 bases spanning the gap. The germline V gene encodes CDR1 LNHDA and CDR2 SQIVND (reference sequence). CDR3 residues: CASSYRTTDTQYF. CDR3 nucleotide sequence: TGTGCCAGTAGTTATAGAACCACAGATACGCAGTATTTT.

This chain uses TRBV28 with TRBJ2-1, with 8 bases matching TRBD2. J lost 5 bases, V lost 5 bases, and 5 bases had no gene match. Germline V gene sequence: CDR1 MDHEN, CDR2 SYDVKM. The CDR3 consists of 14 residues. DNA of the CDR3: TGTGCCAGCAGTCCGGGACTAGAGAACAATGAGCAGTTCTTC. This sequence encodes CASSPGLENNEQFF.

The V gene is TRBV27, the J gene TRBJ2-7, with D possibly TRBD2 on 6 matching bases. Trimming shortened V by 3 bases and J by 6 bases, and 6 bases separated the two germline ends. Germline CDR1 is MNHEY and CDR2 is SMNVEV (reference sequence). The CDR3 has 11 residues. CDR3 region: CASSFGGEQYF. CDR3 DNA: TGTGCCAGCAGTTTCGGGGGCGAGCAGTACTTC.

The chain recombines TRBV9 with TRBJ2-3; 7 nucleotides agree with TRBD1. The ends lost 3 bases at V and 2 bases at J; junction bases unmatched: 6. Germline values: CDR1 SGDLS, CDR2 YYNGEE. The CDR3 is 15 amino acids. For the CDR3, the DNA is TGTGCCAGCAGCGAAACAGGGGACCCCACAGATACGCAGTATTTT. This encodes CASSETGDPTDTQYF.

The chain is built from TRBV18 and TRBJ2-7; D remains unclear. V was clipped by 3 bases and J by 2 bases, with 8 bases between them. The CDR3 length is 13 residues. Germline assignment: CDR1 KGHSH and CDR2 LQKENI. The CDR3 reads CASSPALAYEQYF. The CDR3 nucleotides are TGTGCCAGCTCACCGGCCCTAGCCTACGAGCAGTACTTC.